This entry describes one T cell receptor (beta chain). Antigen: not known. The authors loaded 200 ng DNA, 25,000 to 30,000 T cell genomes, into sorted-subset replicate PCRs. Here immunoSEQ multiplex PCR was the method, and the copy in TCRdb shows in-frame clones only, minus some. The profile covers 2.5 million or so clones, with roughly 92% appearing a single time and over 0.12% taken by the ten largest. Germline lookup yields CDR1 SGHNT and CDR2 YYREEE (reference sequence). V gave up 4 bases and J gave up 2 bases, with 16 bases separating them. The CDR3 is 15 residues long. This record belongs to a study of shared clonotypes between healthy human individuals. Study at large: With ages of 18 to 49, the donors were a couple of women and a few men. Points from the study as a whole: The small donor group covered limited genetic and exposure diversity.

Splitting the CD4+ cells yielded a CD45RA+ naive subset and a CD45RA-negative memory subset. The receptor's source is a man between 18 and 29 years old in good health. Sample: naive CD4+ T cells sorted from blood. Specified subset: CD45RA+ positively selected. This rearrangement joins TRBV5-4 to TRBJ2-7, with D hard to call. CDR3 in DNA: TGTGCCAGCAGCCTCAAAAGCAAAGTTACCTACGAGCAGTACTTC. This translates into CASSLKSKVTYEQYF.